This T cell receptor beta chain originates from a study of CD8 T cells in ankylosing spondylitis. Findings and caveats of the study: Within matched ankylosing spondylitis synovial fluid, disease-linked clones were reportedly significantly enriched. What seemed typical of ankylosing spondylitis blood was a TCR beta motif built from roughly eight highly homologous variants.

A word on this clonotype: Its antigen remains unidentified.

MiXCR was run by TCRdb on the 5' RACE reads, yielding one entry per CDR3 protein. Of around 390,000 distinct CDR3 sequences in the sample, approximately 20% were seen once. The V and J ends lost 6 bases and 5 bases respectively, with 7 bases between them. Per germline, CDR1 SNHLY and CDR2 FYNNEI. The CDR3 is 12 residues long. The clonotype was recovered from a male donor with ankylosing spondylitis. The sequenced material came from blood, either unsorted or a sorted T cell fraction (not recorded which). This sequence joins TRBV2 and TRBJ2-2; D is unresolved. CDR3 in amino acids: CASRGGTGELFF. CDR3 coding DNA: TGTGCCAGCAGAGGTGGGACCGGGGAGCTGTTTTTT.